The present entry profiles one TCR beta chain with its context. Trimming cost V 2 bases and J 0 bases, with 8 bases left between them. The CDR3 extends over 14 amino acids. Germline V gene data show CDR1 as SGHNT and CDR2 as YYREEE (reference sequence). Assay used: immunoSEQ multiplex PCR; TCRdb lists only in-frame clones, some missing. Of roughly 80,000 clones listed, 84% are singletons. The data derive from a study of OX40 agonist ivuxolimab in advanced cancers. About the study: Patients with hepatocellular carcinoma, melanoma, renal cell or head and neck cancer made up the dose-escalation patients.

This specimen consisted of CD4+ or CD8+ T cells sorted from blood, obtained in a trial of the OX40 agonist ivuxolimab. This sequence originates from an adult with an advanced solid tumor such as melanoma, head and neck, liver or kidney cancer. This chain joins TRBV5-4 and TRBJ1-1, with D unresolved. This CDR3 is CASSFFQMNTEAFF. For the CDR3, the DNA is TGTGCCAGCAGCTTCTTCCAGATGAACACTGAAGCTTTCTTT.